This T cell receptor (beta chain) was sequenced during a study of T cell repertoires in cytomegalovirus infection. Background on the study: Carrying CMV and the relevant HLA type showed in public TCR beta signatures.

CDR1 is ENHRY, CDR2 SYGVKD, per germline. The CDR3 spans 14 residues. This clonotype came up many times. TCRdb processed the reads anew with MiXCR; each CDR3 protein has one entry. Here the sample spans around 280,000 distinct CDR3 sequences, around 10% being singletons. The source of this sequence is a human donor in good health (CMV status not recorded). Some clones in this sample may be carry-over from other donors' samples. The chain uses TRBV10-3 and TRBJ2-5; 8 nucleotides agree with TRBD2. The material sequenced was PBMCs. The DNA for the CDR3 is TGTGCTTCAGGGCGGACTAGCATCCAAGAGACCCAGTACTTC. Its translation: CASGRTSIQETQYF.